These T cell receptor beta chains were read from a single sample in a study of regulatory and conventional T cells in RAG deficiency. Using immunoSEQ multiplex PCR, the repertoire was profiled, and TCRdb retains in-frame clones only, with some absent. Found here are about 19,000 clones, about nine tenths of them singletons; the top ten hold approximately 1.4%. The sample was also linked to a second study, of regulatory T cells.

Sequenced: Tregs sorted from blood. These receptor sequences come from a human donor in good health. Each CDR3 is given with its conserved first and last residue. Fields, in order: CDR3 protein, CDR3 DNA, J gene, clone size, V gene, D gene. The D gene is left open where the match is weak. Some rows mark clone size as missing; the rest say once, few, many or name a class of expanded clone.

CASSQQVGGPLGAEAFF	TGCGCCAGCAGCCAACAGGTTGGAGGGCCCTTAGGAGCTGAAGCTTTCTTT	TRBJ1-1	.	TRBV4-1	.
CASRRQGNTEAFF	TGCGCCAGCAGGAGACAGGGGAACACTGAAGCTTTCTTT	TRBJ1-1	.	TRBV10-2	TRBD1
CASSLRINANTGELFF	TGTGCCAGCAGCTTAAGAATAAACGCGAACACCGGGGAGCTGTTTTTT	TRBJ2-2	once	TRBV5-6	.
CATLNRVTYEQYF	TGTGCTACGTTAAACAGGGTTACCTACGAGCAGTACTTC	TRBJ2-7	.	TRBV28	.
CASSLTGGSPLHF	TGTGCCAGCAGCTTAACGGGGGGTTCACCCCTCCACTTT	TRBJ1-6	.	TRBV11-2	.
CASSIAHTGIEQYF	TGTGCCAGTAGTATCGCCCACACCGGGATCGAGCAGTACTTC	TRBJ2-7	few	TRBV19	.
CASSEAARFAPGPGANVLTF	TGTGCCAGCAGTGAAGCCGCAAGGTTCGCTCCAGGTCCTGGGGCCAACGTCCTGACTTTC	TRBJ2-6	.	TRBV2	.
CASSSPPDRMF	TGTGCCAGCAGTTCCCCCCCCGACAGGATGTTT	TRBJ1-4	.	TRBV28	.
CASSPDREGDTEAFF	TGTGCCAGCAGCCCGGACAGGGAAGGGGACACTGAAGCTTTCTTT	TRBJ1-1	.	TRBV7-6	TRBD1
CASSPGTALNTGELFF	TGCGCCAGCAGCCCCGGGACAGCCTTGAACACCGGGGAGCTGTTTTTT	TRBJ2-2	.	TRBV5-1	TRBD1
CASSLLEGIGLQTGEQYF	TGTGCCAGCAGCTTACTCGAGGGAATCGGCTTACAGACAGGCGAGCAGTACTTC	TRBJ2-7	.	TRBV11-3	.
CAWSAHVGYYGYTF	TGTGCCTGGAGCGCACACGTTGGATACTATGGCTACACCTTC	TRBJ1-2	.	TRBV30	.
CASSLRLAGETMKQFF	TGTGCCAGCAGTTTAAGACTAGCGGGAGAGACAATGAAGCAGTTCTTC	TRBJ2-1	.	TRBV27	TRBD2
CASSLGQPTYEQYF	TGTGCCAGCAGCTTAGGACAGCCGACCTACGAGCAGTACTTC	TRBJ2-7	once	TRBV5-6	.
CASSLNFAYEDTQYF	TGTGCCAGCAGCCTCAATTTCGCGTATGAAGATACGCAGTATTTT	TRBJ2-3	.	TRBV11-1	.
CASGWNPDFYTTYNEQFF	TGTGCTAGTGGTTGGAATCCTGACTTCTACACCACCTACAATGAGCAGTTCTTC	TRBJ2-1	.	TRBV12-5	.
CASSPGVAGGEQFF	TGTGCCAGCAGTCCGGGGGTAGCGGGAGGCGAGCAGTTCTTC	TRBJ2-1	.	TRBV6-5	TRBD2
CASSLDNRDYGYTF	TGCGCCAGCAGCTTGGATAACAGGGATTATGGCTACACCTTC	TRBJ1-2	.	TRBV5-1	.
CASSLDRALNTGELFF	TGTGCCAGCAGCTTAGATAGGGCCCTTAACACCGGGGAGCTGTTTTTT	TRBJ2-2	.	TRBV11-2	.
CASSLQGSPTDTQYF	TGCGCCAGCAGCTTACAGGGCAGCCCCACAGATACGCAGTATTTT	TRBJ2-3	once	TRBV5-1	.
CASSIGGTGYGYTF	TGTGCCAGTAGTATCGGCGGGACGGGGTATGGCTACACCTTC	TRBJ1-2	.	TRBV19	.